This T cell receptor beta chain was profiled in a study of CD8+CD57+ T cells in acquired aplastic anemia. Worth noting for this clonotype: The antigen is not known.

TCR beta VDJ combinations and CDR3 sequences were profiled from genomic DNA. A single record per CDR3 protein comes from TCRdb applying MiXCR to the reads. The sample has roughly 280,000 distinct CDR3 sequences, about 50% seen once. Patients picked for sequencing had shown CD8+CD57+ cell expansion detected by flow cytometry. Acquired aplastic anemia of severe grade affected all patients. Overall study results and limits: Significance was not reached for CD8+ Simpson's diversity between patients and controls.

The CDR3 totals 15 residues. Trimming took 0 bases from V and 7 from J, leaving 13 bases between them. Per the germline V gene, CDR1 is SNHLY and CDR2 is FYNNEI. The sequence came from a human donor with aplastic anemia. The rearrangement joins TRBV2 to TRBJ1-5; D unclear. Input material: sorted CD4+, CD8+, or CD8+CD57+ T cells (not recorded which) from PBMCs. The CDR3 bases are TGTGCCAGCAGTGAAGCGTCGGCAGATCGGCAGCCCCAGCATTTT. As protein: CASSEASADRQPQHF.